The clone carrying this T cell receptor (beta chain) is labeled medium-sized. Its antigen is not identified. This sample was included in a study of T cells in localized non-small cell lung cancer. Deletions cut 3 bases from V and 5 bases from J, with 11 bases between. Germline V lookup: CDR1 MNHGY, CDR2 SAAAGT. This CDR3 region has 14 residues. Broader study findings: Appearances in adjacent lung were noted for a median approximately 52 of the top 100 tumor clones. Heterogeneity cannot be ruled out, as sequencing used one tumor region only. Uninvolved adjacent lung showed higher T cell clonality than tumor. Greater T cell density in blood accompanied longer overall survival.

Method: immunoSEQ multiplex PCR; TCRdb's copy keeps in-frame clones and lacks some. The sample contains some 2,400 clones, less than 20% of which appear only once. Specimen: normal lung tissue next to the tumor, collected before any cancer treatment. The source is a man between 40 and 70 years old with stage I squamous cell lung carcinoma. The gene calls are TRBV6-8 and TRBJ2-1; D unresolved. CDR3 in amino acids: CASSYFGSNNEQFF. The DNA for the CDR3 is TGTGCCAGCAGTTATTTCGGGTCCAACAATGAGCAGTTCTTC.